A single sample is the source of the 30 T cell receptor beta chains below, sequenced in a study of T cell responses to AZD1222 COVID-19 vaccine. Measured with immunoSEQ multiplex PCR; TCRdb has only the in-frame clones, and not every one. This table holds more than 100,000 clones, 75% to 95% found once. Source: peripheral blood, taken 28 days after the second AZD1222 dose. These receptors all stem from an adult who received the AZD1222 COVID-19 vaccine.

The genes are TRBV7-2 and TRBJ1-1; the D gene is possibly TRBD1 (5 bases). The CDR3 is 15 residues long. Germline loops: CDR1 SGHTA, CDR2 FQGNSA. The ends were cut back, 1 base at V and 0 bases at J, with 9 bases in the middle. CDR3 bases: TGTGCCAGCAGCTTAGTGGGAGGGGTGAACACTGAAGCTTTCTTT. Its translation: CASSLVGGVNTEAFF.

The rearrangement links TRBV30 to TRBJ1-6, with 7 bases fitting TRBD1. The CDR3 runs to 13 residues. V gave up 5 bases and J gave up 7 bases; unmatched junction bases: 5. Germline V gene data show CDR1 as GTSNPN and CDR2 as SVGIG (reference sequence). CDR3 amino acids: CAWGGTANSPLHF. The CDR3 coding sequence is TGTGCCTGGGGTGGGACAGCAAATTCACCCCTCCACTTT.

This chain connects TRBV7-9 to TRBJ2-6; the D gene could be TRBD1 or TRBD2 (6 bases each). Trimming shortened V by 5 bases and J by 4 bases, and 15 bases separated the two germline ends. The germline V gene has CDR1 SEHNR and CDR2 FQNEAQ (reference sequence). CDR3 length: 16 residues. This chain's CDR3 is CASSPSGAHGANVLTF. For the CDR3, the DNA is TGTGCCAGCAGCCCCTCGGGGGCGCACGGGGCCAACGTCCTGACTTTC. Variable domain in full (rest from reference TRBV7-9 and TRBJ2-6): DTGVSQNPRHKITKRGQNVTFRCDPISEHNRLYWYRQTLGQGPEFLTYFQNEAQLEKSRLLSDRFSAERPKGSFSTLEIQRTEQGDSAMYLCASSPSGAHGANVLTFGAGSRLTVL.

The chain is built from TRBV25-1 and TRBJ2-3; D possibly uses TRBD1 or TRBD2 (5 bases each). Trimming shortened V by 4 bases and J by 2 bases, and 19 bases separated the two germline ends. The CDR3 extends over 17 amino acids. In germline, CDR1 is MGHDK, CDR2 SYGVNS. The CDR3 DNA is TGTGCCAGCAGTGGCGGTACGAGGGGTTCTTTCACAGATACGCAGTATTTT. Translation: CASSGGTRGSFTDTQYF.

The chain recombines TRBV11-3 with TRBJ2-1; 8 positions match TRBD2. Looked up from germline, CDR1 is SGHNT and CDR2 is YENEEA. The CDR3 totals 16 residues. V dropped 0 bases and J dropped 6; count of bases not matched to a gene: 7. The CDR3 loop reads CASSLEGSGAPNEQFF. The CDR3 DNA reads TGTGCCAGCAGCTTAGAAGGTAGCGGGGCCCCCAATGAGCAGTTCTTC. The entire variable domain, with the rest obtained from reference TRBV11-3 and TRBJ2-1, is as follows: EAGVVQSPRYKIIEKKQPVAFWCNPISGHNTLYWYLQNLGQGPELLIRYENEEAVDDSQLPKDRFSAERLKGVDSTLKIQPAELGDSAVYLCASSLEGSGAPNEQFFGPGTRLTVL.

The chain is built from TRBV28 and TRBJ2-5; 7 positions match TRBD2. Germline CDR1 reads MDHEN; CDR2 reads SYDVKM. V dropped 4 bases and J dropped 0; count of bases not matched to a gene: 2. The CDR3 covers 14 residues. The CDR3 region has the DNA TGTGCCAGCAGTTCCGGGAGGTACCAAGAGACCCAGTACTTC. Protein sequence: CASSSGRYQETQYF.

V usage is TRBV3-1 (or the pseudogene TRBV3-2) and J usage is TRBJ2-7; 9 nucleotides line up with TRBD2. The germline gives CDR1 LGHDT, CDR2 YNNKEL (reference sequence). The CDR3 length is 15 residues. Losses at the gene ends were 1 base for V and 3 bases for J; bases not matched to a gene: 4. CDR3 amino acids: CASSQGGSGGYEQYF. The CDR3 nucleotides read TGTGCCAGCAGCCAAGGCGGTAGCGGGGGCTACGAGCAGTACTTC.

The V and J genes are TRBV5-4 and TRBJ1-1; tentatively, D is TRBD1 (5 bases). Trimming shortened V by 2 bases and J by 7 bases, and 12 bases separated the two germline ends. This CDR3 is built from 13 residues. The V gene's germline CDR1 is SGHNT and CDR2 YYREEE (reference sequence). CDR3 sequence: CASSFSGRSEAFF. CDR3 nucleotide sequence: TGTGCCAGCAGCTTTTCGGGGCGGAGTGAAGCTTTCTTT.

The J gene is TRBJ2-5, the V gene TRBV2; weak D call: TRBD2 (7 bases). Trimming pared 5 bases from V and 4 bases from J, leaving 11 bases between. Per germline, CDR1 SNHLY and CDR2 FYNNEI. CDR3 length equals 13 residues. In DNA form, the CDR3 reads TGTGCCAGCAGTATGAGGGGGGGAGAGACCCAGTACTTC. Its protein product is CASSMRGGETQYF.

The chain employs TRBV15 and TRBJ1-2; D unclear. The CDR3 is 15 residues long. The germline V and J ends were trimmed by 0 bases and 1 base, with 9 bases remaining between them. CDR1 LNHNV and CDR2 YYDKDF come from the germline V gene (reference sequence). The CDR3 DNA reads TGTGCCACCAGCAGAGATGCGGGAATTAACTATGGCTACACCTTC. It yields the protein CATSRDAGINYGYTF.

CDR3 protein: CASSLGQEGEQFF. The CDR3 nucleotides read TGTGCCAGCAGCCTCGGGCAGGAGGGTGAGCAGTTCTTC. The chain is built from TRBV6-5 and TRBJ2-1; tentative D call: TRBD2 (6 bases). CDR1 is MNHEY and CDR2 is SVGAGI in the germline V gene. This CDR3 is built from 13 residues. V dropped 6 bases and J dropped 9 bases, with 15 bases sitting between them.

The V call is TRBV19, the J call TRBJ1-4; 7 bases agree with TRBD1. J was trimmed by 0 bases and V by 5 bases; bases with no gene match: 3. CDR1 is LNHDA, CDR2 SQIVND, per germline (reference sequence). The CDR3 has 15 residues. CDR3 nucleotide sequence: TGTGCCAGTAGTTCTCAGGGGGCAACTAATGAAAAACTGTTTTTT. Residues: CASSSQGATNEKLFF.

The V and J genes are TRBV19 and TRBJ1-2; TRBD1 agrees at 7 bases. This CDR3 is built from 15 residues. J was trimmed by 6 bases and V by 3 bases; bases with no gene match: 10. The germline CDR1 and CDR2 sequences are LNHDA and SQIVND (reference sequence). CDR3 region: CASSIRQGRFHGYTF. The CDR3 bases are TGTGCCAGTAGTATTCGACAGGGCAGATTTCATGGCTACACCTTC.

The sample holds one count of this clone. CDR3 DNA sequence: TGTGCCAGCAGCTCGACGGGTTCAACTAATGAAAAACTGTTTTTT. Translated: CASSSTGSTNEKLFF. The chain recombines TRBV7-9 with TRBJ1-4; D remains ambiguous. V shed 4 bases and J shed 0 bases, with 9 bases lying between them. This CDR3 has 15 residues. Germline V lookup: CDR1 SEHNR, CDR2 FQNEAQ (reference sequence). Variable domain in full (rest from reference TRBV7-9 and TRBJ1-4): DTGVSQNPRHKITKRGQNVTFRCDPISEHNRLYWYRQTLGQGPEFLTYFQNEAQLEKSRLLSDRFSAERPKGSFSTLEIQRTEQGDSAMYLCASSSTGSTNEKLFFGSGTQLSVL.

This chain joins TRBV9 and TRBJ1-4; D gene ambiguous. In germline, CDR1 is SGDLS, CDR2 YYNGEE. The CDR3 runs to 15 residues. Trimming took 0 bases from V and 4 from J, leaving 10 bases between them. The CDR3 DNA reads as TGTGCCAGCAGCGTAGATGGCTTTGGTAATGAAAAACTGTTTTTT. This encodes CASSVDGFGNEKLFF.

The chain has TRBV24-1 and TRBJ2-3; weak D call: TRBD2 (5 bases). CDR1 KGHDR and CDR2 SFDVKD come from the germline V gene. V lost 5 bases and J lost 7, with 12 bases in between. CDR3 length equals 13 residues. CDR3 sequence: CATSVGISNTQYF. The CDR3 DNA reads TGTGCCACCAGTGTCGGGATAAGCAATACGCAGTATTTT.

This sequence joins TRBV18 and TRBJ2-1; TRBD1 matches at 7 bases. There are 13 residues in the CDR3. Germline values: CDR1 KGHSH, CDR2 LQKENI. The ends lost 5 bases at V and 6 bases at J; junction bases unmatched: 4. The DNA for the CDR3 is TGTGCCAGCTCATCGGGACAGCTCAATGAGCAGTTCTTC. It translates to CASSSGQLNEQFF.

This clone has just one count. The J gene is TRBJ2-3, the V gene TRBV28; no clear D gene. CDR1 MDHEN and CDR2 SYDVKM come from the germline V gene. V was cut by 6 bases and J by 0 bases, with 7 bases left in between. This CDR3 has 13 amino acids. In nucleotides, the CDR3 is TGTGCCAGCAGACAAACTAGCACAGATACGCAGTATTTT. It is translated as CASRQTSTDTQYF. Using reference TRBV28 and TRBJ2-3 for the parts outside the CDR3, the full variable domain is DVKVTQSSRYLVKRTGEKVFLECVQDMDHENMFWYRQDPGLGLRLIYFSYDVKMKEKGDIPEGYSVSREKKERFSLILESASTNQTSMYLCASRQTSTDTQYFGPGTRLTVL.

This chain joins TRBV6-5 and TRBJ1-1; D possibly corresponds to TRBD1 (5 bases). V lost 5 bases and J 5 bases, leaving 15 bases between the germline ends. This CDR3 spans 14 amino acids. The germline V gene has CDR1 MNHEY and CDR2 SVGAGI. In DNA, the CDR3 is TGTGCCAGCAGTAGCCAGGGTGGAGAGACTGAAGCTTTCTTT. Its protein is CASSSQGGETEAFF.

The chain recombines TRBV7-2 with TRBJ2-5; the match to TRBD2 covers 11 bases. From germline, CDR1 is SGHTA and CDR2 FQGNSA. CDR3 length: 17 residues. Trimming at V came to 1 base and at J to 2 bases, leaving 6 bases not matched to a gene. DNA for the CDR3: TGTGCCAGCAGCTTAGTGGGGACTAGCGGACAGCAAGAGACCCAGTACTTC. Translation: CASSLVGTSGQQETQYF.

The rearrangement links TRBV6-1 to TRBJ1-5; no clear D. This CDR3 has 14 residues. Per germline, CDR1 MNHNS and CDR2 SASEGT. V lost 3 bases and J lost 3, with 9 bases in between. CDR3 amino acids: CASSERVPNQPQHF. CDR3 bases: TGTGCCAGCAGTGAGAGGGTGCCCAATCAGCCCCAGCATTTT.

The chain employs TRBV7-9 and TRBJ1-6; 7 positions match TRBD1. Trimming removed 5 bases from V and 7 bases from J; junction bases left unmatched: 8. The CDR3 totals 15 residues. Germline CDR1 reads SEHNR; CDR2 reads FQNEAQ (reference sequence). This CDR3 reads CASSPRQGTNSPLHF. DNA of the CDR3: TGTGCCAGCAGCCCACGACAGGGAACGAATTCACCCCTCCACTTT.

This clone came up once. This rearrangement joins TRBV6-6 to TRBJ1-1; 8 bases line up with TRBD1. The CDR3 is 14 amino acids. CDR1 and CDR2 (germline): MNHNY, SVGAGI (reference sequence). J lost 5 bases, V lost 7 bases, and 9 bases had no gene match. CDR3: CASTPGQGKTEAFF. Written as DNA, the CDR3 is TGTGCCAGCACCCCAGGACAGGGAAAAACTGAAGCTTTCTTT.

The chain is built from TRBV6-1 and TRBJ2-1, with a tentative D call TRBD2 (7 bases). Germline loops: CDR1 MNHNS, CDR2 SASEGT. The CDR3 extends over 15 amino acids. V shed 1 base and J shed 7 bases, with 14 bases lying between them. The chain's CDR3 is CASSEDGGGPNEQFF. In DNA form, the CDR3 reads TGTGCCAGCAGTGAAGATGGGGGGGGGCCAAATGAGCAGTTCTTC.

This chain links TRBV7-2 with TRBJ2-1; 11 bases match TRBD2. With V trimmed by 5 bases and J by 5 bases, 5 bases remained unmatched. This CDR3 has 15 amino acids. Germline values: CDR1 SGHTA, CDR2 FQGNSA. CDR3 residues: CASSLSGRANNEQFF. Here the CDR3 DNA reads TGTGCCAGCAGCCTTAGCGGGAGGGCGAACAATGAGCAGTTCTTC.

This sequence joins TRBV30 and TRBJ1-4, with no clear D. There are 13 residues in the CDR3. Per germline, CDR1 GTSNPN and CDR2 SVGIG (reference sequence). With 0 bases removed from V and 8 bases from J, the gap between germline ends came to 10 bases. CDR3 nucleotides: TGTGCCTGGAGTGTTTCCCCCAGGGAAAAACTGTTTTTT. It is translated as CAWSVSPREKLFF.

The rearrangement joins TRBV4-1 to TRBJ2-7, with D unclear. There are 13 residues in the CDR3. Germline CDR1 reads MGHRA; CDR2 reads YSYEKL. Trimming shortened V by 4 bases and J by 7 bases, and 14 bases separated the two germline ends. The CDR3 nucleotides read TGCGCCAGCAGCCTTTGGGGATCGAATGAGCAGTACGTC. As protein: CASSLWGSNEQYV.

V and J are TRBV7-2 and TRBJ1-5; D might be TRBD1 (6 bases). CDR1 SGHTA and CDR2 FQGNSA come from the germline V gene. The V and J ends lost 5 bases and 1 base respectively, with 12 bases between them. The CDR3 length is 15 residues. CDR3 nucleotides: TGTGCCAGCAGCCCAATCAGGGGCAGCAATCAGCCCCAGCATTTT. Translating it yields CASSPIRGSNQPQHF. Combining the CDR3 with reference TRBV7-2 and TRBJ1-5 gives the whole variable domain GAGVSQSPSNKVTEKGKDVELRCDPISGHTALYWYRQSLGQGLEFLIYFQGNSAPDKSGLPSDRFSAERTGGSVSTLTIQRTQQEDSAVYLCASSPIRGSNQPQHFGDGTRLSIL.

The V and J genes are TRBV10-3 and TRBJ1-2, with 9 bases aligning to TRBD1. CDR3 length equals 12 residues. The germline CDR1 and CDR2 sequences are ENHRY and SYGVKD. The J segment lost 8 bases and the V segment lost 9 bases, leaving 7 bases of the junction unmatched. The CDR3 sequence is CAMGQGIGGYTF. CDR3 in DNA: TGTGCCATGGGACAGGGAATAGGGGGCTACACCTTC.

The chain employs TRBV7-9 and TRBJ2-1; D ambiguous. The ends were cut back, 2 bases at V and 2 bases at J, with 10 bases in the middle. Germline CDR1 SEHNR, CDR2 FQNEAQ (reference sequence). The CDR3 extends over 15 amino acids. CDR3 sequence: CASSLKGATYNEQFF. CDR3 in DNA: TGTGCCAGCAGCTTAAAGGGTGCGACCTACAATGAGCAGTTCTTC.